A single sample is the source of the 30 T cell receptor beta chains below, sequenced in a study of CD8+ T cells in alopecia areata. Indicated treatment: oral pan-JAK inhibitor, 5-10 mg twice daily. RNA extraction and reverse transcription yielded cDNA as sequencing template. The table came from immunoSEQ multiplex PCR; TCRdb's copy has only in-frame clones and leaves some out. Counted here are 150,000 to 200,000 clones, approximately 65% occurring once; the ten biggest clones make up approximately 0.9%. This specimen was CD4+ T cells sorted from blood, taken at week 4, from a patient treated with tofacitinib. Source of these receptors: a human donor with alopecia areata.

J is TRBJ2-1 and V is TRBV13, with 8 nucleotides matching TRBD1. After removal of 5 bases from V and 11 bases from J, the junction contained 14 bases not matched to a gene. The germline gives CDR1 PRHDT, CDR2 FYEKMQ (reference sequence). CDR3 length: 15 amino acids. This CDR3 reads CASSARGRGSDKQFF. For the CDR3, the DNA is TGTGCCAGCAGCGCCAGGGGGCGCGGATCAGATAAGCAGTTCTTC.

This clone was seen a few times. The chain joins TRBV13 to TRBJ2-7; D is undetermined. Deletions cut 5 bases from V and 7 bases from J, with 12 bases between. From germline, CDR1 is PRHDT and CDR2 FYEKMQ (reference sequence). This CDR3 region has 12 residues. As DNA, the CDR3 is TGTGCCAGCAGCCCTGCCGTTGGAGAGCAGTACTTC. Residues: CASSPAVGEQYF.

This chain connects TRBV5-4 to TRBJ1-6; 7 nucleotides line up with TRBD1. Germline CDR1 is SGHNT and CDR2 is YYREEE (reference sequence). The CDR3 extends over 16 amino acids. The trim removed 2 bases at V and 12 bases at J, leaving 14 bases unmatched. The CDR3 DNA is TGTGCCAGCAGCTTAGGGGACAGAGGCCGCCGTCAACCCCTCCACTTT. Its translation: CASSLGDRGRRQPLHF.

The chain links TRBV2 to TRBJ1-3; maybe TRBD1 (6 bases). Per germline, CDR1 SNHLY and CDR2 FYNNEI. The CDR3 has 14 residues. Trimming took 5 bases from V and 3 from J, leaving 11 bases between them. Written as DNA, the CDR3 is TGTGCCAGCAGTTTGGGGGGCAGTGGAAACACCATATATTTT. Encoded protein: CASSLGGSGNTIYF.

The chain employs TRBV7-2 and TRBJ2-7; D is unresolved. Trimming pared 5 bases from V and 1 base from J, leaving 15 bases between. The length of the CDR3 is 15 residues. The germline CDR1 and CDR2 sequences are SGHTA and FQGNSA. In nucleotides, the CDR3 is TGTGCCAGCAGCCTAGAAGCTCATCCATCCTACGAGCAGTACTTC. This encodes CASSLEAHPSYEQYF.

The sample holds one count of this clone. The V call is TRBV2, the J call TRBJ1-2, with 8 nucleotides matching TRBD1. V lost 6 bases, J lost 3 bases, and 9 bases stayed unmatched. CDR3 length equals 15 residues. Germline V gene lookup returns CDR1 SNHLY and CDR2 FYNNEI. This CDR3 is CASRIGQGSHYGYTF. CDR3 nucleotide sequence: TGTGCCAGCAGGATCGGACAGGGTTCCCACTATGGCTACACCTTC.

On this clone itself: The junction and the germline gene differ at one end; a read error may be behind it. The chain has TRBV30 and TRBJ2-3; D gene unclear. The germline gives CDR1 GTSNPN, CDR2 SVGIG (reference sequence). This CDR3 has 14 residues. CDR3 region: CAWSVGPPRDTQYF. CDR3 sequence (DNA): TGCGCCTGGAGTGTTGGACCACCGAGAGATACGCAGTATTTT.

V usage is TRBV6-6 and J usage is TRBJ2-7; TRBD1 matches 11 bases. J gave up 4 bases and V 7 bases, and 6 bases lay outside the gene matches. CDR1 and CDR2 (germline): MNHNY, SVGAGI (reference sequence). This CDR3 has 14 amino acids. CDR3 coding DNA: TGTGCCAGCATCACCGGGACAGGGGGGTACGAGCAGTACTTC. This sequence encodes CASITGTGGYEQYF.

V and J are TRBV29-1 and TRBJ2-7; D tentatively reads TRBD1 or TRBD2 (5 bases each). V lost 6 bases to trimming and J lost 0 bases, with 15 bases between them. The CDR3 has 14 amino acids. From germline, CDR1 is SQVTM and CDR2 ANQGSEA. CDR3 sequence (DNA): TGCAGCGTCGCCGGGACGGCCAGCTCCTACGAGCAGTACTTC. This codes for CSVAGTASSYEQYF.

This chain connects TRBV4-3 to TRBJ1-2; D is perhaps TRBD1 (6 bases). Germline CDR1 and CDR2: LGHNA and YSLEER. The CDR3 length is 14 residues. The V end lost 0 bases, the J end lost 8 bases, and 13 bases lay between the germline ends. The CDR3 reads CASSQDTGARGYTF. CDR3 DNA sequence: TGCGCCAGCAGCCAAGATACGGGGGCACGGGGCTACACCTTC.

The J gene is TRBJ1-1, the V gene TRBV5-4, with TRBD1 matching 7 bases. The V gene end was trimmed by 3 bases and the J gene end by 8 bases; junction bases not matched to a gene: 4. The CDR3 extends over 12 amino acids. Germline CDR1 and CDR2: SGHNT and YYREEE (reference sequence). CDR3 loop: CASSYTTGEAFF. The CDR3 DNA reads TGTGCCAGCAGCTACACGACAGGGGAAGCTTTCTTT.

The CDR3 region has the DNA TGCGCCAGCAGCCTGGACGGGGGCAATCAGCCCCAGCATTTT. It translates to CASSLDGGNQPQHF. This chain uses TRBV5-1 with TRBJ1-5; D not resolved. Between the trimmed V and J ends, which lost 4 bases and 2 bases, there was a span of 10 bases. CDR1 is SGHRS and CDR2 is YFSETQ in the germline V gene. This CDR3 is 14 amino acids long.

As for this clone: Other DNA variants within this sample encode the same CDR3. The rearrangement links TRBV19 to TRBJ1-2; no firm D call. The CDR3 has 13 residues. CDR1 and CDR2 (germline): LNHDA, SQIVND (reference sequence). V dropped 3 bases and J dropped 4 bases, with 9 bases sitting between them. The CDR3 protein is CASSISGAYGYTF. Here the CDR3 DNA reads TGTGCCAGTAGTATTTCGGGAGCCTATGGCTACACCTTC.

This rearrangement joins TRBV18 to TRBJ2-1; D not certain. The CDR3 covers 12 residues. Germline CDR1 reads KGHSH; CDR2 reads LQKENI. Trimming took off 4 bases at V and 7 bases at J, with 8 bases between the two ends. This CDR3 is CASSLWENEQFF. The CDR3 coding sequence is TGTGCCAGCTCACTCTGGGAAAATGAGCAGTTCTTC.

V usage is TRBV30 and J usage is TRBJ1-5; D is perhaps TRBD1 (5 bases). V lost 0 bases to trimming and J lost 4 bases, with 7 bases between them. The CDR3 sequence is 13 residues long. Germline V gene lookup returns CDR1 GTSNPN and CDR2 SVGIG (reference sequence). The CDR3: CAWSVSGNQPQHF. The CDR3 region has the DNA TGTGCCTGGAGTGTATCAGGGAATCAGCCCCAGCATTTT.

This clone was seen more than once but under ten times. The rearrangement links TRBV7-2 to TRBJ2-1, with D perhaps TRBD1 (6 bases). Germline CDR1 is SGHTA and CDR2 is FQGNSA. The V end lost 5 bases, the J end lost 3 bases, and 17 bases lay between the germline ends. This CDR3 has 16 residues. The CDR3 DNA reads as TGTGCCAGCAGCCTTAAGGAAGGACAGATCTACAATGAGCAGTTCTTC. Residues: CASSLKEGQIYNEQFF. The full variable domain, rest sourced from reference TRBV7-2 and TRBJ2-1, is GAGVSQSPSNKVTEKGKDVELRCDPISGHTALYWYRQSLGQGLEFLIYFQGNSAPDKSGLPSDRFSAERTGGSVSTLTIQRTQQEDSAVYLCASSLKEGQIYNEQFFGPGTRLTVL.

This clone occurred a few times. The chain uses TRBV29-1 and TRBJ1-1, with a possible D match to TRBD1 (6 bases). Per germline, CDR1 SQVTM and CDR2 ANQGSEA. The CDR3 runs 13 residues. Trimming removed 7 bases from V and 3 bases from J, with 15 bases in between. CDR3 bases: TGCAGCGGCCTACAGGGACCGGACACTGAAGCTTTCTTT. Translation gives CSGLQGPDTEAFF.

This clone was detected only once. The chain employs TRBV4-3 and TRBJ2-2; 10 positions match TRBD2. The CDR3 spans 17 residues. The V gene's germline CDR1 is LGHNA and CDR2 YSLEER. The V and J ends lost 4 bases and 5 bases, in that order; junction bases with no gene match: 10. The CDR3 here is CASSPRLAGAGTGELFF. The DNA for the CDR3 is TGCGCCAGCAGCCCCCGGCTAGCGGGGGCGGGGACCGGGGAGCTGTTTTTT.

This clone is a singleton in its sample. The chain uses TRBV27 and TRBJ2-2; possible D gene TRBD1, 5 bases. Germline CDR1 reads MNHEY; CDR2 reads SMNVEV (reference sequence). The V end lost 6 bases, the J end lost 7 bases, and 15 bases lay between the germline ends. The CDR3 consists of 14 residues. The CDR3 sequence: CASSRTAGIGELFF. The CDR3 DNA reads as TGTGCCAGCAGCCGTACAGCAGGGATCGGGGAGCTGTTTTTT.

The V call is TRBV4-3, the J call TRBJ1-5, with 8 bases lining up with TRBD1. The CDR3 spans 16 residues. With V trimmed by 0 bases and J by 6 bases, 7 bases remained unmatched. CDR1 LGHNA and CDR2 YSLEER come from the germline V gene. The DNA of the CDR3 is TGCGCCAGCAGCCAAGATGATCGGACAGGGATTCAGCCCCAGCATTTT. Its protein is CASSQDDRTGIQPQHF.

The chain uses TRBV30 and TRBJ2-3; D unclear. This CDR3 spans 14 amino acids. CDR1 and CDR2 (germline): GTSNPN, SVGIG (reference sequence). V was clipped by 0 bases and J by 4 bases, with 11 bases between them. The CDR3 is CAWSVGSFSDTQYF. The CDR3 DNA sequence: TGTGCCTGGAGTGTGGGGTCTTTCTCAGATACGCAGTATTTT.

V and J are TRBV6-6 and TRBJ2-5, with unresolved D. CDR3 length: 15 residues. The V end was cut by 4 bases, the J end by 4 bases, with 16 bases between. The germline CDR1 and CDR2 sequences are MNHNY and SVGAGI (reference sequence). The chain's CDR3 is CASSSLGSWAETQYF. In DNA, the CDR3 is TGTGCCAGCAGTTCCCTCGGGTCTTGGGCAGAGACCCAGTACTTC.

This sequence joins TRBV7-2 and TRBJ1-6; a weak D match, TRBD1 (5 bases). V dropped 5 bases and J dropped 1 base, with 12 bases sitting between them. The germline V gene has CDR1 SGHTA and CDR2 FQGNSA. CDR3 length equals 16 residues. The CDR3 bases are TGTGCCAGCAGCCCCGGCGGGGGGTCCTATAATTCACCCCTCCACTTT. This encodes CASSPGGGSYNSPLHF. The variable domain in full, completed from reference TRBV7-2 and TRBJ1-6, reads GAGVSQSPSNKVTEKGKDVELRCDPISGHTALYWYRQSLGQGLEFLIYFQGNSAPDKSGLPSDRFSAERTGGSVSTLTIQRTQQEDSAVYLCASSPGGGSYNSPLHFGNGTRLTVT.

The gene calls are TRBV5-6 and TRBJ1-2; no definite D call. This CDR3 is built from 14 residues. Germline CDR1 and CDR2: SGHDT and YYEEEE. V was pared by 5 bases and J by 1 base, with 12 bases between. The CDR3 loop is CASSFPNVNYGYTF. Written as DNA, the CDR3 is TGTGCCAGCAGTTTCCCTAACGTTAACTATGGCTACACCTTC.

This rearrangement joins TRBV30 to TRBJ1-6; 11 bases align to TRBD1. V dropped 1 base and J dropped 10; count of bases not matched to a gene: 9. This CDR3 is 16 amino acids long. CDR1 GTSNPN and CDR2 SVGIG come from the germline V gene (reference sequence). CDR3 nucleotide sequence: TGTGCCTGGAGTGACACGGGACAGGGGGTTTGGTCACCCCTCCACTTT. Amino acid sequence: CAWSDTGQGVWSPLHF.

The J gene is TRBJ2-4, the V gene TRBV29-1; maybe TRBD2 (6 bases). The CDR3 sequence is 11 residues long. CDR1 and CDR2 (germline): SQVTM, ANQGSEA. V gave up 6 bases and J gave up 12 bases, with 15 bases separating them. The CDR3 is CSVRDWKTQYF. CDR3 nucleotides: TGCAGCGTACGGGACTGGAAGACTCAGTACTTC.

The chain is built from TRBV10-3 and TRBJ1-2; 9 bases agree with TRBD1. V trimming: 8 bases; J trimming: 5 bases; junction bases outside the gene matches: 12. The CDR3 totals 15 residues. Germline V gives CDR1 ENHRY, CDR2 SYGVKD. The chain's CDR3 is CAIPDGTGRQYGYTF. Here the CDR3 DNA reads TGTGCCATCCCAGACGGGACAGGGAGGCAATATGGCTACACCTTC.

Turning to this clone: The sample has other DNA sequences that encode this CDR3 too. The rearrangement joins TRBV29-1 to TRBJ2-3; D gene ambiguous. Per germline, CDR1 SQVTM and CDR2 ANQGSEA. Trimming removed 4 bases from V and 0 bases from J, with 8 bases in between. This CDR3 region has 13 residues. DNA for the CDR3: TGCAGCGTTGCCAGCCCTAGCACAGATACGCAGTATTTT. Protein sequence: CSVASPSTDTQYF.

This sequence joins TRBV10-3 and TRBJ2-7; TRBD1 might be the D (6 bases). CDR1 and CDR2 from the germline V gene are ENHRY and SYGVKD. The CDR3 consists of 12 residues. V lost 5 bases and J lost 3, with 8 bases in between. CDR3 DNA sequence: TGTGCCATCAGTTCAGGGGACTACGAGCAGTACTTC. As protein: CAISSGDYEQYF.

Only one count was recorded for this clone. The chain couples TRBV11-2 to TRBJ1-1, with TRBD1 identical over 7 bases. The CDR3 covers 14 residues. Germline V gene lookup returns CDR1 SGHAT and CDR2 FQNNGV. V shed 3 bases and J 0 bases; nucleotides not matched to a gene: 1. The DNA of the CDR3 is TGTGCCAGCAGCTTCGACAGGGTGAACACTGAAGCTTTCTTT. Its translation: CASSFDRVNTEAFF. The full variable domain, completed using reference TRBV11-2 and TRBJ1-1, is EAGVAQSPRYKIIEKRQSVAFWCNPISGHATLYWYQQILGQGPKLLIQFQNNGVVDDSQLPKDRFSAERLKGVDSTLKIQPAKLEDSAVYLCASSFDRVNTEAFFGQGTRLTVV.